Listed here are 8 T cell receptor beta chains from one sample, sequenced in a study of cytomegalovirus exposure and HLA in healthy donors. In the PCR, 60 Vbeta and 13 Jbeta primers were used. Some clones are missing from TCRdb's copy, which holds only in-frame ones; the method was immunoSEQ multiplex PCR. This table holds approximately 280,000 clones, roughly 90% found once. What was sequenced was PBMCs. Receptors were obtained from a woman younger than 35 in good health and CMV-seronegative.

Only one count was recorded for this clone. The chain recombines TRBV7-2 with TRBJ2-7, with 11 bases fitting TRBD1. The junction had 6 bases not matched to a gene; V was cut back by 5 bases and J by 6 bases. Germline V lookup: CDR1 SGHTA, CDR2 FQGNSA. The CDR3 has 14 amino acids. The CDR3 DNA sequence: TGTGCCAGCAGCCGGACAGGGGGCGAAGGCGAGCAGTACTTC. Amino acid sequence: CASSRTGGEGEQYF. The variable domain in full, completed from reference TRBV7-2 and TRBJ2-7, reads GAGVSQSPSNKVTEKGKDVELRCDPISGHTALYWYRQSLGQGLEFLIYFQGNSAPDKSGLPSDRFSAERTGGSVSTLTIQRTQQEDSAVYLCASSRTGGEGEQYFGPGTRLTVT.

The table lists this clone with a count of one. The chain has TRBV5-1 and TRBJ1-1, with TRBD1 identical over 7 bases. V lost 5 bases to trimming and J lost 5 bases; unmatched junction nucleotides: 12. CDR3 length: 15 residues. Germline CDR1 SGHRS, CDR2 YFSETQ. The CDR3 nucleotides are TGCGCCAGCAGGCCTCTTCAGGGACAGATGACTGAAGCTTTCTTT. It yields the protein CASRPLQGQMTEAFF. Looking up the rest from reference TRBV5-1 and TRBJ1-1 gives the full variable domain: KAGVTQTPRYLIKTRGQQVTLSCSPISGHRSVSWYQQTPGQGLQFLFEYFSETQRNKGNFPGRFSGRQFSNSRSEMNVSTLELGDSALYLCASRPLQGQMTEAFFGQGTRLTVV.

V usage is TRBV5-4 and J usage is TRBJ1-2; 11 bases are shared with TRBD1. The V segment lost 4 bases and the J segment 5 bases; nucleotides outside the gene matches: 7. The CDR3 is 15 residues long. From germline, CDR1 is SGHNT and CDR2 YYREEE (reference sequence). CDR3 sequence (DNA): TGTGCCAGCAGCCCGGACAGGGGGCTGGGGTATGGCTACACCTTC. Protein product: CASSPDRGLGYGYTF.

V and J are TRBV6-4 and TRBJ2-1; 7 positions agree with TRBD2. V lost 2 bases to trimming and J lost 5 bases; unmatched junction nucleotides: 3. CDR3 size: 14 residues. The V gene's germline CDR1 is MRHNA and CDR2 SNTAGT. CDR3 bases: TGTGCCAGCAGTGACGGGACTAACAACAATGAGCAGTTCTTC. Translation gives CASSDGTNNNEQFF.

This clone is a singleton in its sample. CDR3 nucleotides: TGTGCCAGCGAATCGCAGTTAAGCAATCAGCCCCAGCATTTT. It specifies CASESQLSNQPQHF. This sequence joins TRBV6-6 and TRBJ1-5; D remains ambiguous. CDR1 MNHNY and CDR2 SVGAGI come from the germline V gene (reference sequence). Between the trimmed V and J ends, which lost 8 bases and 1 base, there was a span of 12 bases. The CDR3 is 14 residues long.

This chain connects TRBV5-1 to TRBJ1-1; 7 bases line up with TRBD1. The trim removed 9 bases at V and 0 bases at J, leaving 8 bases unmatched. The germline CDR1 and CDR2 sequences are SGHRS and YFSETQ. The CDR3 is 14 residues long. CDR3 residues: CATSTGNMNTEAFF. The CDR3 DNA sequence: TGCGCCACCTCGACAGGGAACATGAACACTGAAGCTTTCTTT.

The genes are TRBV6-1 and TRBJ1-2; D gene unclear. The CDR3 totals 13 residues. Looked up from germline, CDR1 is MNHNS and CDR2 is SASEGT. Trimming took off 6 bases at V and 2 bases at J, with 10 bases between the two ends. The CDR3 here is CASRTQENYGYTF. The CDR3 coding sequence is TGTGCCAGCAGGACACAAGAGAACTATGGCTACACCTTC.

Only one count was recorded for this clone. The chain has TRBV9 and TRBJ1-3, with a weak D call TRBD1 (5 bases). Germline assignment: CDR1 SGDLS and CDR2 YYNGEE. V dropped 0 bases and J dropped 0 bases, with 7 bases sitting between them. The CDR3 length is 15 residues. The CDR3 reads CASSVGQTSGNTIYF. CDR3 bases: TGTGCCAGCAGCGTAGGACAGACCTCTGGAAACACCATATATTTT.